These 13 T cell receptor beta chains came from one sample sequenced in a study of T-cell memory formation after mild COVID-19. TCRdb called the 5' RACE reads again in MiXCR, with one record for every CDR3 protein. The table shows around 340,000 distinct CDR3 sequences, with 12% to 15% occurring only once. Material: PBMCs or a T cell subset sorted from them (not recorded which). Source of these receptors: a man between 18 and 35 years old who had mild COVID-19 (a few samples of this study predate the infection). Cell type and time point are not known.

This clonotype was observed a handful of times. The chain has TRBV5-1 and TRBJ2-7; TRBD1 matches 7 bases. This CDR3 has 14 amino acids. With V trimmed by 1 base and J by 5 bases, 6 bases remained unmatched. CDR1 is SGHRS and CDR2 is YFSETQ in the germline V gene. The chain's CDR3 is CASSLTGAQDEQYF. In DNA form, the CDR3 reads TGCGCCAGCAGCTTGACAGGGGCCCAGGACGAGCAGTACTTC.

As to this clonotype: With a much larger clone just one base away, this may be a read error. CDR3 bases: TGCTGTGCTAGCGGTCAGGCCGACACTGAAGCTTTCTTT. The encoded protein is CCASGQADTEAFF. The genes are TRBV20-1 and TRBJ1-1; unclear D gene. Germline-derived CDR1 and CDR2 are DFQATT and SNEGSKA (reference sequence). This CDR3 spans 13 amino acids.

The chain recombines TRBV6-6 with TRBJ1-4, with a tentative D call TRBD1 (6 bases). The V and J ends lost 5 bases and 0 bases respectively, with 13 bases between them. The V gene's germline CDR1 is MNHNY and CDR2 SVGAGI (reference sequence). This CDR3 comprises 16 residues. The CDR3 sequence is CASSPTDSATNEKLFF. In nucleotides, the CDR3 is TGTGCCAGCAGTCCCACGGACAGCGCAACTAATGAAAAACTGTTTTTT.

This clonotype was detected only a few times. The genes are TRBV18 and TRBJ1-2, with D unresolved. The germline V gene encodes CDR1 KGHSH and CDR2 LQKENI. Trimming shortened V by 4 bases and J by 1 base, and 10 bases separated the two germline ends. The CDR3 runs to 14 residues. The CDR3 region has the DNA TGTGCCAGCTCACTTTCGCAGCTTAACTATGGCTACACCTTC. It yields the protein CASSLSQLNYGYTF.

The genes are TRBV4-3 and TRBJ1-1, with D perhaps matching TRBD1 (6 bases). From germline, CDR1 is LGHNA and CDR2 YSLEER. V lost 0 bases, J lost 4 bases, and 12 bases lay in between. The CDR3 extends over 15 amino acids. CDR3 region: CASSQEAGVITEAFF. The CDR3 DNA reads as TGCGCCAGCAGCCAAGAGGCAGGGGTTATCACTGAAGCTTTCTTT.

This clonotype was counted between two and nine times. This chain links TRBV5-1 with TRBJ1-2; D possibly corresponds to TRBD1 (5 bases). CDR1 is SGHRS and CDR2 is YFSETQ in the germline V gene. V shed 7 bases and J shed 2 bases, with 9 bases lying between them. The CDR3 has 12 amino acids. The CDR3 region has the DNA TGCGCCAGCGGGGCGGACAACTATGGCTACACCTTC. Its translation: CASGADNYGYTF.

V is TRBV7-3 and J is TRBJ2-7; D not certain. Trimming cost V 2 bases and J 5 bases, with 10 bases left between them. Germline CDR1 and CDR2: SGHTA and FQGTGA. This CDR3 has 13 amino acids. CDR3 sequence (DNA): TGTGCCAGCAGCTTACTAGTTGGAAACGAGCAGTACTTC. Translated, it gives CASSLLVGNEQYF.

This clonotype was found a few times. The V gene is TRBV18, the J gene TRBJ1-1; tentative D call: TRBD1 (6 bases). This CDR3 region has 12 residues. The germline V and J ends were trimmed by 4 bases and 8 bases, with 11 bases remaining between them. CDR1 and CDR2 (germline): KGHSH, LQKENI. The CDR3 nucleotides are TGTGCCAGCTCACTCCTGACAGGCGAAGCTTTCTTT. Its protein is CASSLLTGEAFF.

The chain has TRBV19 and TRBJ1-5; D remains ambiguous. Between the trimmed V and J ends, which lost 2 bases and 3 bases, there was a span of 5 bases. Looked up from germline, CDR1 is LNHDA and CDR2 is SQIVND (reference sequence). This CDR3 comprises 13 residues. CDR3 in amino acids: CASSIRDNQPQHF. The DNA of the CDR3 is TGTGCCAGTAGTATAAGGGACAATCAGCCCCAGCATTTT.

This clonotype has just a few counts. V gene TRBV29-1 combines with J gene TRBJ2-7; the D gene is possibly TRBD1 (6 bases). Germline V CDR1 and CDR2: SQVTM, ANQGSEA. Trimming stripped 7 bases from V and 2 bases from J, with 12 bases between. This CDR3 has 12 residues. The CDR3 region is CSGGQLTYEQYV. The CDR3 bases are TGCAGCGGCGGACAGCTAACCTACGAGCAGTACGTC.

This clonotype was counted between two and nine times. This rearrangement joins TRBV6-5 to TRBJ2-5; D is uncertain. The germline gives CDR1 MNHEY, CDR2 SVGAGI. CDR3 length: 13 residues. Trimming pared 2 bases from V and 5 bases from J, leaving 9 bases between. The CDR3 region has the DNA TGTGCCAGCAGTTACCATTCGGCGGAGACCCAGTACTTC. It encodes CASSYHSAETQYF.

There are a few counts of this clonotype. V is TRBV30 and J is TRBJ1-5, with D unclear. The CDR3 is made up of 13 amino acids. With 4 bases removed from V and 2 bases from J, the gap between germline ends came to 9 bases. The germline V gene has CDR1 GTSNPN and CDR2 SVGIG (reference sequence). The CDR3 loop is CAWTGGGNQPQHF. DNA for the CDR3: TGTGCCTGGACAGGTGGGGGCAATCAGCCCCAGCATTTT.

The gene calls are TRBV6-1 and TRBJ2-7; D perhaps matches TRBD2 (6 bases). Trimming stripped 6 bases from V and 0 bases from J, with 12 bases between. The CDR3 sequence is 14 residues long. Germline V gene lookup returns CDR1 MNHNS and CDR2 SASEGT. CDR3 sequence: CASSRDSSSYEQYF. CDR3 nucleotides: TGTGCCAGCAGCCGGGACTCGAGCTCCTACGAGCAGTACTTC.